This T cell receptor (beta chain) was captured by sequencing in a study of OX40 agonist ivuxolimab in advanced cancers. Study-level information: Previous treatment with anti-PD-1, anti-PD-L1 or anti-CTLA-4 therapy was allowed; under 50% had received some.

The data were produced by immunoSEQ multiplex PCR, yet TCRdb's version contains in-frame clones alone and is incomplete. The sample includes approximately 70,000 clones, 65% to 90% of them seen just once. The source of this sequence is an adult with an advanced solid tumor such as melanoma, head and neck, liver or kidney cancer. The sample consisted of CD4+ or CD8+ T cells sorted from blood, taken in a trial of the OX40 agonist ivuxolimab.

The CDR3 sequence is CASSLNSVLETQYF. The CDR3 DNA is TGTGCCAGCAGCTTAAATTCGGTACTAGAGACCCAGTACTTC. The chain recombines TRBV11-2 with TRBJ2-5; unclear D gene. Germline V lookup: CDR1 SGHAT, CDR2 FQNNGV. Trimming removed 2 bases from V and 4 bases from J, with 11 bases in between. The CDR3 consists of 14 residues.